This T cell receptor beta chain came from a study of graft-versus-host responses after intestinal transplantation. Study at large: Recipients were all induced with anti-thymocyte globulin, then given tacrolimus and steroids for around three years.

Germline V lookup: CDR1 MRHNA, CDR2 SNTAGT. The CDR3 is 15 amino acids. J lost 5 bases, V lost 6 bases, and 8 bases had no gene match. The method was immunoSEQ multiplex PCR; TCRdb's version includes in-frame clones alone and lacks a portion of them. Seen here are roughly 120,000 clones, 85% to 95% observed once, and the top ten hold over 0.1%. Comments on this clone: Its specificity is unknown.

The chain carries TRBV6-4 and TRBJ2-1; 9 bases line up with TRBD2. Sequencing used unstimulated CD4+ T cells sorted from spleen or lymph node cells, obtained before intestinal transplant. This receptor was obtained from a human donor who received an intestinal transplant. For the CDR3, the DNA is TGTGCCAGCAGAGGTGATATAGCGGGAGACAATGAGCAGTTCTTC. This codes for CASRGDIAGDNEQFF.